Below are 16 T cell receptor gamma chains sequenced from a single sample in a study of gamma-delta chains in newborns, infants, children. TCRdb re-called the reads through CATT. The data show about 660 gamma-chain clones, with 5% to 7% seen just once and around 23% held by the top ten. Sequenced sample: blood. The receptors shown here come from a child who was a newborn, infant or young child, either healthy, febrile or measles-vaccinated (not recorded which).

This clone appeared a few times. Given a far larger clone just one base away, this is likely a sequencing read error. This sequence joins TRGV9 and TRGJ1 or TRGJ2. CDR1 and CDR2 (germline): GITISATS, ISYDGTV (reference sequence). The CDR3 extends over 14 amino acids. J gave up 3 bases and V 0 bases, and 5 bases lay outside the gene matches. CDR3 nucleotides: TGTGCCTTGTGGGAGGTGAGGGGTTATTATAAGAAACTCTTT. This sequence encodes CALWEVRGYYKKLF.

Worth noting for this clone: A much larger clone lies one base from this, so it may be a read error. CDR3 residues: CALWEVLYYKKLF. DNA for the CDR3: TGTGCCTTGTGGGAGGTGCTTTACTATAAGAAACTCTTT. This chain joins TRGV9 and TRGJ1 or TRGJ2. The germline CDR1 and CDR2 sequences are GITISATS and ISYDGTV (reference sequence). The trim removed 0 bases at V and 7 bases at J, leaving 6 bases unmatched. The CDR3 spans 13 residues.

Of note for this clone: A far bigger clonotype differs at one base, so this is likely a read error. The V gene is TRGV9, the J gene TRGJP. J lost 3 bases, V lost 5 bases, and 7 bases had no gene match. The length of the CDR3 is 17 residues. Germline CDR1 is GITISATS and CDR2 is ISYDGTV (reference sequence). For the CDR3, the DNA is TGTGCCTTGTGGGGGCTCTTGCAAGAGTTGGGCAAAAAAATCAAGGTATTT. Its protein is CALWGLLQELGKKIKVF.

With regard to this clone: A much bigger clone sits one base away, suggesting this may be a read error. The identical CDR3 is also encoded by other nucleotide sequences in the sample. DNA of the CDR3: TGCGCCACCTGGGATCATTATAAGAAACTCTTT. Its translation is CATWDHYKKLF. This chain links TRGV4 with TRGJ1 or TRGJ2. The CDR3 sequence is 11 residues long. Germline-derived CDR1 and CDR2 are EGSTGY and YDSYTSSV.

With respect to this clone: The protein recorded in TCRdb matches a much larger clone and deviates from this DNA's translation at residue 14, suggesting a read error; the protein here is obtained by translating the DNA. CDR3 protein: CATWDKVTSSDWIRTF. DNA for the CDR3: TGTGCCACCTGGGATAAGGTAACGAGTAGTGATTGGATCAGGACGTTT. The chain couples TRGV8 to TRGJP2. Germline V CDR1 and CDR2: VENAVY, YDSYNSRV. The CDR3 runs 16 residues.

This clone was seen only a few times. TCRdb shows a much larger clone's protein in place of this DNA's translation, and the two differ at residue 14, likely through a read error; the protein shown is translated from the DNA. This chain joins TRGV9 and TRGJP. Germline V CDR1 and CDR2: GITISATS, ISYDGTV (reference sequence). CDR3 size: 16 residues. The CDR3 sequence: CALWEGIELGKKIEVF. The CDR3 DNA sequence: TGTGCCTTGTGGGAGGGAATCGAGTTGGGCAAAAAAATCGAGGTATTT.

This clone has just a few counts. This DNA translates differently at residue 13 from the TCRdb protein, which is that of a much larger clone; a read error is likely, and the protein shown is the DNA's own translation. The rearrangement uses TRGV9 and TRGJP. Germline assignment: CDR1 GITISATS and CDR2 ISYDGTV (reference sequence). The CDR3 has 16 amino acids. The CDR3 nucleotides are TGTGCCTTGTGGGAGGTGCAAGAGTTGGGCAAAAAAGTCAAGGTATTT. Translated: CALWEVQELGKKVKVF.

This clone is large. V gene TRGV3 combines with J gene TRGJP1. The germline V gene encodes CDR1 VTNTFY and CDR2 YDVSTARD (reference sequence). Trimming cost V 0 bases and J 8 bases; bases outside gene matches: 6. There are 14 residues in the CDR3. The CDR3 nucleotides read TGTGCCACCTGGGACAGGCTCGGGGGTTGGTTCAAGATATTT. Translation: CATWDRLGGWFKIF.

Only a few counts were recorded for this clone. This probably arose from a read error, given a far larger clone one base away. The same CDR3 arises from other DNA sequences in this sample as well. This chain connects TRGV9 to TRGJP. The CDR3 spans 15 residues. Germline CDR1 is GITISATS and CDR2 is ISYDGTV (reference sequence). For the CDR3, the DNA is TGTGCCTTGTGGGAGCAAGAGTTGGGCAAAAAAATCAAGGTGTTT. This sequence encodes CALWEQELGKKIKVF.

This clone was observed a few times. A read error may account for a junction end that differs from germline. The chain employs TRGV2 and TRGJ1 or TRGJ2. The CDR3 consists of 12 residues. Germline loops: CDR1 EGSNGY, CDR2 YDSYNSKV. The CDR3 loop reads CATWDGYYNKLF. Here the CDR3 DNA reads TGTGCCACCTGGGACGGCTATTATAATAAACTCTTT.

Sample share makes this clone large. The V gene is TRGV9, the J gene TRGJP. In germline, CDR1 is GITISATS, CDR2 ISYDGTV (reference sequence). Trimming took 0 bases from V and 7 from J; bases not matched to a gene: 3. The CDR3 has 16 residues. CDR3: CALWEVNELGKKIKVF. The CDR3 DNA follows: TGTGCCTTGTGGGAGGTGAACGAGTTGGGCAAAAAAATCAAGGTATTT.

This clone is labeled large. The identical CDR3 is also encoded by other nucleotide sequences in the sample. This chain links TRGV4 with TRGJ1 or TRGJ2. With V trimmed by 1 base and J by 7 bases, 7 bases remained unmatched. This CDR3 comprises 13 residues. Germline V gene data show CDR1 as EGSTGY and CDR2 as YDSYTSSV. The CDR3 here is CATWDGPGYKKLF. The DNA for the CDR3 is TGTGCCACCTGGGATGGCCCGGGGTATAAGAAACTCTTT.

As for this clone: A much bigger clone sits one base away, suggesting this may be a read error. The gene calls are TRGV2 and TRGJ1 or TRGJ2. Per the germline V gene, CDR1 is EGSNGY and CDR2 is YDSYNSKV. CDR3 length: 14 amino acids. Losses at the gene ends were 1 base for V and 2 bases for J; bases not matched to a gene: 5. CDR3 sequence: CATWDGMDYYKKLF. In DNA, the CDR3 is TGTGCCACCTGGGACGGTATGGATTATTATAAGAAACTCTTT.

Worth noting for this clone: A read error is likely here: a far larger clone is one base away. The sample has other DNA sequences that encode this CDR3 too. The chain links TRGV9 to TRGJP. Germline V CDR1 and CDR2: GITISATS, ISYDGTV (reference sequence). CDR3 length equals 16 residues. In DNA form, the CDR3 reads TGTGCCTTGTGGGAGGTGCAAGAGTTAGGCAAAAAAATCAAGGTATTT. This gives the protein CALWEVQELGKKIKVF.

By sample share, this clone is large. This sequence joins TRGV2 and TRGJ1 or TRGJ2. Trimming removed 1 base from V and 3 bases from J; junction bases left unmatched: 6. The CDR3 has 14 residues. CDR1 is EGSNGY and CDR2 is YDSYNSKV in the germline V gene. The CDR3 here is CATWDGRIYYKKLF. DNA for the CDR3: TGTGCCACCTGGGACGGACGAATTTATTATAAGAAACTCTTT.

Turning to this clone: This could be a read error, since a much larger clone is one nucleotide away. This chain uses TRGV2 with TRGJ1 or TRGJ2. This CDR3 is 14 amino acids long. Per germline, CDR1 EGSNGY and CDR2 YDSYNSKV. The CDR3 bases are TGTGCCACCTGGGGCGGGTGGTTAGGGTATAAGAAACTCTTT. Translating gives CATWGGWLGYKKLF.